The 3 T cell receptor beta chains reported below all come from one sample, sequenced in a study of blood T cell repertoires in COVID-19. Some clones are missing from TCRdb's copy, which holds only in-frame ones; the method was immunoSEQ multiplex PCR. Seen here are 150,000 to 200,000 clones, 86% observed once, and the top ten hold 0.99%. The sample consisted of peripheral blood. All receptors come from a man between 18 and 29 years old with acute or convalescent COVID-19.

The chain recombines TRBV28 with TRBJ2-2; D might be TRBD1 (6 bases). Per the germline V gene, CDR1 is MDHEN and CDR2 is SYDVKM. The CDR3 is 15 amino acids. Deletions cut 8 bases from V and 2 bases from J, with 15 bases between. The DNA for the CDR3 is TGTGCCAGCTCCGGACAGTACCGAAACACCGGGGAGCTGTTTTTT. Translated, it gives CASSGQYRNTGELFF.

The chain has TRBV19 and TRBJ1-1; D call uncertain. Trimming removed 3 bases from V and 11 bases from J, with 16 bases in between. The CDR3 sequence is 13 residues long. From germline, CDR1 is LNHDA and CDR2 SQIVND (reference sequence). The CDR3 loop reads CASSMSLAAGAFF. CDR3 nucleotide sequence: TGTGCCAGTAGTATGAGTCTGGCGGCCGGGGCTTTCTTT.

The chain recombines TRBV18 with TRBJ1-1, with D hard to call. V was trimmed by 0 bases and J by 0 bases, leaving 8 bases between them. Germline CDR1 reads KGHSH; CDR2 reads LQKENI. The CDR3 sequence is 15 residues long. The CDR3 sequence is CASSPPNSLNTEAFF. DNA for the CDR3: TGTGCCAGCTCACCACCGAACAGCTTGAACACTGAAGCTTTCTTT.